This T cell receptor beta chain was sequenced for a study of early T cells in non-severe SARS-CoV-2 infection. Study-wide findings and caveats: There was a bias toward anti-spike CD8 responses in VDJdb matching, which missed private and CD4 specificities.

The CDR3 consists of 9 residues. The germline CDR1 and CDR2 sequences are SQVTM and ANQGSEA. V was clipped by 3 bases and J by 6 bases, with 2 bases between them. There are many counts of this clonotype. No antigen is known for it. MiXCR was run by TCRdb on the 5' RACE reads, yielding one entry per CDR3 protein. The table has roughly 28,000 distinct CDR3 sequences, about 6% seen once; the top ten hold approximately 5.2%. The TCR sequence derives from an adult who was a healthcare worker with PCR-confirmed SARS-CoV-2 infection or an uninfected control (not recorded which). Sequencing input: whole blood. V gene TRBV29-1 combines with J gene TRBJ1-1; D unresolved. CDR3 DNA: TGCAGCGTTGATCCTGAAGCTTTCTTT. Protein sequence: CSVDPEAFF.